This TCR beta chain came from a study of T cell repertoires in cytomegalovirus infection. Study-level results: In two of eight donors, the top clonotype was HLA-C-restricted CMV-specific.

TCRdb independently ran MiXCR on the reads; one entry per CDR3 protein. The sample yields hundreds of thousands of distinct CDR3 sequences, about 27% seen once. Of note for this clonotype: The antigen is undetermined.

The sequenced sample was cultured PBMCs, obtained from culture after CMV antigen stimulation. This receptor was identified in a human donor in good health (CMV status not recorded). Some clones in this sample may be carry-over from other donors' samples.

CDR3: CASGLVPETRAGELFF. CDR3 nucleotides: TGTGCTAGTGGTTTGGTACCCGAGACACGGGCCGGGGAGCTGTTTTTT. The chain recombines TRBV12-5 with TRBJ2-2, with D unclear. CDR1 is LGHNT, CDR2 FRNRAP, per germline. Trimming stripped 0 bases from V and 6 bases from J, with 14 bases between. CDR3 length: 16 amino acids.